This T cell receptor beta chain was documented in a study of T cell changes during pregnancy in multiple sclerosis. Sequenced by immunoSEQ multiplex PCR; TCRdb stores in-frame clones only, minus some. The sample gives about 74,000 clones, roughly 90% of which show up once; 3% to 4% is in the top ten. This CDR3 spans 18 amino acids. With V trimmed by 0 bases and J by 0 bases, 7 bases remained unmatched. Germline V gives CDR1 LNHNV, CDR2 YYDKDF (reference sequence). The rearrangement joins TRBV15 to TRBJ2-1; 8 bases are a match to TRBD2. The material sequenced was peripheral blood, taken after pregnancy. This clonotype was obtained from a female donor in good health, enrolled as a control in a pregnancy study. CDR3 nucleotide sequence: TGTGCCACCAGCAGAGATCTCGAGCGGGAGAGCTCCTACAATGAGCAGTTCTTC. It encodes CATSRDLERESSYNEQFF.